This TCR beta chain was captured by sequencing in a study of control samples from healthy donors and cancer patients. There are 14 residues in the CDR3. Germline-derived CDR1 and CDR2 are SGHAT and FQNNGV. Trimming removed 1 base at V and 4 bases at J, with 10 bases between. The data were produced by immunoSEQ multiplex PCR, yet TCRdb's version contains in-frame clones alone and is incomplete. Of about 49,000 clones in the sample, approximately 86% were seen once. The sample comprised PBMCs. The TCR originated in a woman between 45 and 60 years old with lung cancer. V usage is TRBV11-2 and J usage is TRBJ2-5, with D possibly matching TRBD2 (6 bases). The CDR3 sequence: CASSLAGSGETQYF. The CDR3 coding sequence is TGTGCCAGCAGCTTAGCAGGTAGCGGAGAGACCCAGTACTTC.